The rows below give T cell receptor beta chains drawn from one sample of a study of shared clonotypes between healthy human individuals. Some clones are missing from TCRdb's copy, which holds only in-frame ones; the method was immunoSEQ multiplex PCR. The profile shows fewer than 850,000 clones, 80% to 95% of them singletons. The source material was memory CD8+ T cells from PBMCs. These receptors came from a man between 18 and 29 years old in good health. Some clones in this sample may be carry-over from other donors' samples. CDR3s include the opening cysteine and the closing phenylalanine or tryptophan. The D gene is left open where the match is weak. Expanded clones are given a class, and other clones once, few, many or no size at all.

>TRBJ2-3|TRBD2|TRBV5-1|-
TGCGCCAGCAGCTTGGCTCGAGTCACTTGGCGGGACTACACAGATACGCAGTATTTT
CASSLARVTWRDYTDTQYF
>TRBJ2-2|-|TRBV7-8|-
TGTGCCAGCAGCTTATATACCGGGGAGCTGTTTTTT
CASSLYTGELFF
>TRBJ2-7|-|TRBV6-1|-
TGTGCCAGCAGCGATTACTACGAGCAGTACTTC
CASSDYYEQYF
>TRBJ2-5|TRBD1|TRBV29-1|-
TGCAGCGTTTTCGCGGGGGACAGGGGGCCTATACAAGAGACCCAGTACTTC
CSVFAGDRGPIQETQYF
>TRBJ1-2|-|TRBV6-5|-
TGTGCCAGCAGGTATAACTATGGCTACACCTTC
CASRYNYGYTF
>TRBJ1-2|-|TRBV28|-
TGTGCCAGCAGATCAACAGGGTACTATGGCTACACCTTC
CASRSTGYYGYTF
>TRBJ2-1|-|TRBV4-1|-
TGCGCCAGCAGCCTCCGGGTAATACAACTCAATGAGCAGTTCTTC
CASSLRVIQLNEQFF
>TRBJ2-3|-|TRBV6-4|-
TGTGCCAGCAGCCCCGGGACGACCCACACAGATACGCAGTATTTT
CASSPGTTHTDTQYF
>TRBJ1-3|-|TRBV28|-
TGTGCCAGCAGTTTACGGCGTCCATATGGGGTCAGCTCTGGAAACACCATATATTTT
CASSLRRPYGVSSGNTIYF
>TRBJ1-2|-|TRBV6-5|-
TGTGCCAGCAGCACTCTGAACTATGGCTACACCTTC
CASSTLNYGYTF
>TRBJ2-2|-|TRBV11-3|-
TGTGCCAGCAGCTTAGACAGAGCGAACACCGGGGAGCTGTTTTTT
CASSLDRANTGELFF
>TRBJ1-1|-|TRBV27|many
TGTGCCAGCAGCGAACAGGGAATCACTGAAGCTTTCTTT
CASSEQGITEAFF
>TRBJ2-7|-|TRBV5-6|-
TGTGCCAGCAGCTTGGCAGACAGCCCGGAGAACTTC
CASSLADSPENF
>TRBJ1-2|TRBD1|TRBV5-4|-
TGTGCCAGCAGCTTGGCCCCGACAGGGGTGCCCTATGGCTACACCTTC
CASSLAPTGVPYGYTF
>TRBJ2-7|TRBD2|TRBV11-2|-
TGTGCCAGCAGCTACATGACTAGCGGGAGTTACGAGCAGTACTTC
CASSYMTSGSYEQYF
>TRBJ1-2|-|TRBV12-5|-
TGTGCTAGTGGTGCAGGAGCTAACTATGGCTACACCTTC
CASGAGANYGYTF
>TRBJ2-5|-|TRBV28|-
TGTGCCAGCAGTTTTGTAGGGGTTCGTTTGGAGACCCAGTACTTC
CASSFVGVRLETQYF
>TRBJ1-5|-|TRBV23-1|-
TGCGCCAGCAGTCAAACGCCGAGCCGCAGTTGGGTTACAAATCAGCCCCAGCATTTT
CASSQTPSRSWVTNQPQHF
>TRBJ2-2|-|TRBV19|-
TGTGCCAGTAGTATTATTGGAGGCACCGGGGAGCTGTTTTTT
CASSIIGGTGELFF
>TRBJ2-3|-|TRBV4-1|once
TGCGCCAGCAGCCAAGATCCAGCGGGCCGCACAGATACGCAGTATTTT
CASSQDPAGRTDTQYF
>TRBJ1-2|-|TRBV19|-
TGTGCCAGTACCGCTTTCCGACGGACCGTCTATGGCTACACCTTC
CASTAFRRTVYGYTF
>TRBJ2-1|-|TRBV25-1|-
TGTGCCAGCAGTGAAACCCAGCAGCGCATCCGGTTCTTC
CASSETQQRIRFF
>TRBJ2-2|-|TRBV6-6|once
TGTGCCAGCAGTTCCCTCACCGGGGAGCTGTTTTTT
CASSSLTGELFF
>TRBJ2-5|TRBD2|TRBV29-1|-
TGCAGCGCGGCGCGGCTTAGCGGGAAAGAGACCCAGTACTTC
CSAARLSGKETQYF
>TRBJ2-1|TRBD2|TRBV6-4|-
TGTGCCAGCAGTCCCGGGACTAGCGGGAGGGTGCATGAGCAGTTCTTC
CASSPGTSGRVHEQFF
>TRBJ1-1|-|TRBV7-9|-
TGTGCCAGCAGCCCCCCGGGGGTGAACACTGAAGCTTTCTTT
CASSPPGVNTEAFF
>TRBJ1-4|-|TRBV6-6|-
TGTGCCGCTGGGTGGCAGCCTAGTGAAAAACTGTTTTTT
CAAGWQPSEKLFF
>TRBJ2-7|-|TRBV19|few
TGTGCCAGTAGTCAACACGATCGACAGGGAGGTGCCTACGAGCAGTACTTC
CASSQHDRQGGAYEQYF
>TRBJ2-5|-|TRBV9|-
TGTGCCAGCAGCGGACCCGAAGAGACCCAGTACTTC
CASSGPEETQYF
>TRBJ2-6|-|TRBV14|-
TGTGCCAGCAGCCAAGACAGGGGTGGGGCCAACGTCCTGACTTTC
CASSQDRGGANVLTF
>TRBJ2-1|TRBD2|TRBV7-2|once
TGTGCCAGCAGCCTAGCCCTAGGGACTAGCGGCCACTACAATGAGCAGTTCTTC
CASSLALGTSGHYNEQFF
>TRBJ1-2|TRBD1|TRBV4-1|-
TGCGCCAGCAGCCAGAATTACTTGGGACAGGGGCAAAGGGGGAATGGTGGCTACACCTTC
CASSQNYLGQGQRGNGGYTF
>TRBJ1-2|-|TRBV28|few
TGTGCCAGCAGCGAACTTCTCGGCTACACCTTC
CASSELLGYTF
>TRBJ1-1|-|TRBV28|-
TGTGCCAGCTGCCGGACGCTAGGTATGAACACTGAAGCTTTCTTT
CASCRTLGMNTEAFF
>TRBJ2-7|-|TRBV28|-
TGTGCCAGCACTGCAGGGACTTCTTACTCCTACGAGCAGTACTTC
CASTAGTSYSYEQYF
>TRBJ2-2|-|TRBV30|-
TGTGCCTGGAGTACCACGGCGGCAGGTCCACCCGGGGAGCTGTTTTTT
CAWSTTAAGPPGELFF
>TRBJ1-3|-|TRBV5-5|-
TGTGCCAGCAGCTTGGGGCGGCTCTCTGGAAACACCATATATTTT
CASSLGRLSGNTIYF
>TRBJ2-5|-|TRBV6-1|-
TGTGCCAGCAGTGAAGCAAAAACTGGGCGGCTCCAAGAGACCCAGTACTTC
CASSEAKTGRLQETQYF
>TRBJ1-1|TRBD1|TRBV6-5|-
TGTGCCAGCAGTTACTCCGGACAGGGGGCATCTGAAGCTTTCTTT
CASSYSGQGASEAFF
>TRBJ1-1|TRBD1|TRBV6-5|-
TGTGCCAGCAGCGGACAGGGGCGTGTTGAAGCTTTCTTT
CASSGQGRVEAFF
>TRBJ2-5|-|TRBV7-3|-
TGTGCCAGCAGCTTAAGTGGGTCCCAAGAGACCCAGTACTTC
CASSLSGSQETQYF
>TRBJ1-1|-|TRBV9|once
TGTGCCAGCAGCGTATCTCAGGGGCCGAACACTGAAGCTTTCTTT
CASSVSQGPNTEAFF
>TRBJ2-7|-|TRBV6-6|-
TGTGCCAGCAGACTCAAACCGGGACCAAAGAGGTGGGAGCAGTACTTC
CASRLKPGPKRWEQYF
>TRBJ2-7|-|TRBV28|once
TGTGCCAGCAGCCCCTCCCTAGGGCAGGGCTACGAGCAGTACTTC
CASSPSLGQGYEQYF
>TRBJ1-5|-|TRBV27|few
TGTGCCAGCAGTTTATCAGGGGTAGAGCAGCCCCAGCATTTT
CASSLSGVEQPQHF
>TRBJ1-4|TRBD1|TRBV29-1|once
TGCAGCGTTTGGACAGGGGATGAAAAACTGTTTTTT
CSVWTGDEKLFF
>TRBJ2-7|-|TRBV20-1|-
TGCAGTGCTAGAGCGCCAAGCAAGCAGTACTTC
CSARAPSKQYF
>TRBJ2-7|TRBD2|TRBV27|-
TGTGCCAGCAGTTTATACCGGGGGAGGGCGATTCGCTACGAGCAGTACTTC
CASSLYRGRAIRYEQYF
>TRBJ1-2|TRBD1|TRBV29-1|-
TGCAGCGTTGAGGGACAGGGGTATGGCTACACCTTC
CSVEGQGYGYTF
>TRBJ1-2|-|TRBV7-9|-
TGTGCCAGCAGCTCGGATCTCCGACTTTATGGCTACACCTTC
CASSSDLRLYGYTF
>TRBJ1-3|-|TRBV5-6|-
TGTGCCAGCAGCTTGGGCGGGGTCGGAAACACCATATATTTT
CASSLGGVGNTIYF
>TRBJ2-1|-|TRBV5-4|-
TGTGCCAGCAGCTTTGGGACTCCTTACAATGAGCAGTTCTTC
CASSFGTPYNEQFF
>TRBJ2-4|-|TRBV7-9|-
TGTGCCAGCAGGGACACGGGGGATTTGGGCATTCAGTACTTC
CASRDTGDLGIQYF
>TRBJ2-5|TRBD2|TRBV27|-
TGTGCCAGCAGTCTTAGCGGGTTGAAGACCCAGTACTTC
CASSLSGLKTQYF